A single sample is the source of the 7 T cell receptor beta chains below, sequenced in a study of blood T cell repertoires in COVID-19. Sequencing used immunoSEQ multiplex PCR; TCRdb keeps in-frame clones, though not all of them. The data show approximately 80,000 clones, 85% seen once. Sequenced input: peripheral blood. The receptor source for this set is a man aged 50 or older with COVID-19, enrolled during active disease.

The chain recombines TRBV19 with TRBJ1-3, with D hard to call. The V end was cut by 7 bases, the J end by 0 bases, with 10 bases between. CDR3 length: 14 amino acids. CDR1 and CDR2 from the germline V gene are LNHDA and SQIVND (reference sequence). This chain's CDR3 is CASKGGGSGNTIYF. CDR3 in DNA: TGTGCCAGTAAGGGCGGAGGCTCTGGAAACACCATATATTTT.

This chain links TRBV19 with TRBJ2-2; TRBD2 matches 9 bases. Unmatched junction bases numbered 7, after V lost 0 bases and J lost 5 bases. Per the germline V gene, CDR1 is LNHDA and CDR2 is SQIVND (reference sequence). The CDR3 totals 17 residues. The DNA for the CDR3 is TGTGCCAGTAGTATAGACCCGGCGGGAGGGGGGACCGGGGAGCTGTTTTTT. Translating gives CASSIDPAGGGTGELFF.

The gene calls are TRBV6-2 or TRBV6-3 and TRBJ2-7; 9 bases fit TRBD2. In germline, CDR1 is MNHEY, CDR2 SVGEGT. The junction had 7 bases not matched to a gene; V was cut back by 2 bases and J by 2 bases. This CDR3 has 16 amino acids. The CDR3 loop is CASSYPLAGLAYEQYF. The CDR3 region has the DNA TGTGCCAGCAGTTACCCCCTAGCGGGATTGGCCTACGAGCAGTACTTC.

The chain couples TRBV5-5 to TRBJ1-4; D gene unclear. Germline CDR1 reads SGHKS; CDR2 reads YYEKEE (reference sequence). V lost 0 bases and J 3 bases, leaving 6 bases between the germline ends. This CDR3 contains 14 residues. This chain's CDR3 is CASSLDSANEKLFF. DNA for the CDR3: TGTGCCAGCAGCTTGGATAGCGCTAATGAAAAACTGTTTTTT.

The chain recombines TRBV9 with TRBJ2-2; TRBD2 aligns across 9 bases. V was clipped by 0 bases and J by 5 bases; unmatched bases: 5. CDR3 length: 16 residues. The germline V gene encodes CDR1 SGDLS and CDR2 YYNGEE. CDR3 amino acids: CASSVGLAGDTGELFF. The CDR3 region has the DNA TGTGCCAGCAGCGTAGGGTTAGCGGGAGATACCGGGGAGCTGTTTTTT.

The rearrangement uses TRBV28 and TRBJ1-2; D call uncertain. Trimming left V 2 bases short and J 4 bases short, with 8 bases between. Germline CDR1 MDHEN, CDR2 SYDVKM. The CDR3 extends over 13 amino acids. This CDR3 reads CASSLGGGYGYTF. The CDR3 DNA is TGTGCCAGCAGTTTAGGAGGCGGCTATGGCTACACCTTC.

V usage is TRBV5-1 and J usage is TRBJ2-3; 7 positions match TRBD2. With 4 bases clipped from V and 6 bases from J, the junction kept 14 bases outside the gene matches. This CDR3 comprises 16 residues. Germline lookup yields CDR1 SGHRS and CDR2 YFSETQ. CDR3 sequence: CASSEQGGRQGDTQYF. The CDR3 DNA follows: TGCGCCAGCAGCGAACAAGGCGGGAGACAAGGCGATACGCAGTATTTT.